This T cell receptor beta chain was obtained from a study of response to subunit inactivated influenza vaccine. Germline CDR1 and CDR2: SNHLY and FYNNEI. This CDR3 spans 13 amino acids. Trimming took 6 bases from V and 4 from J, leaving 12 bases between them. TCRdb passed the RT-PCR reads through MiXCR, listing each CDR3 protein once. This table has 430,000 or so distinct CDR3 sequences, about a tenth appearing once. The specimen comprised PBMCs from blood, sampled 45 days after vaccination. The chain is built from TRBV2 and TRBJ1-1; D possibly corresponds to TRBD1 (5 bases). The sequence derives from a man in his fifties who received an inactivated influenza vaccine. CDR3 in DNA: TGTGCCAGCAGAGTCCAGGGTACCACTGAAGCTTTCTTT. Amino acids: CASRVQGTTEAFF.